The 32 T cell receptor beta chains in this list originate from one sample, sequenced in a study of blood T cell repertoires in COVID-19. Clones were sequenced by immunoSEQ multiplex PCR, and TCRdb holds only the in-frame ones, with some missing. This sample yields approximately 300,000 clones, of which 90% are seen a single time; about 4.2% belongs to the top ten. Sequencing was done on a sample of PBMCs or T cells enriched from blood (not recorded which). The origin of the receptors is a woman in her 30s who had been exposed to COVID-19.

V is TRBV19 and J is TRBJ2-2, with TRBD1 identical over 7 bases. With V trimmed by 5 bases and J by 3 bases, 21 bases remained unmatched. The CDR3 consists of 20 residues. In germline, CDR1 is LNHDA, CDR2 SQIVND (reference sequence). Here the CDR3 DNA reads TGTGCCAGTAGTTTGTCGGGCTACAAAGACAGGGTTCGAGACACCGGGGAGCTGTTTTTT. Encoded protein: CASSLSGYKDRVRDTGELFF.

The rearrangement joins TRBV5-8 to TRBJ1-2; the D gene is possibly TRBD1 (5 bases). V shed 5 bases and J shed 6 bases, with 20 bases lying between them. From germline, CDR1 is SGHTS and CDR2 YDEGEE. The CDR3 contains 15 residues. DNA for the CDR3: TGTGCCAGCAGTTCTCCGGGGGGGGTCGTGGATGGCTACACCTTC. Translating gives CASSSPGGVVDGYTF.

The chain is built from TRBV6-4 and TRBJ2-6, with a possible D match to TRBD1 (6 bases). Germline loops: CDR1 MRHNA, CDR2 SNTAGT. V dropped 3 bases and J dropped 2 bases, with 8 bases sitting between them. CDR3 length: 15 residues. This CDR3 is CASSEQGTGANVLTF. DNA for the CDR3: TGTGCCAGCAGTGAACAGGGTACTGGGGCCAACGTCCTGACTTTC.

V usage is TRBV18 and J usage is TRBJ2-1; TRBD1 matches 9 bases. Trimming cost V 3 bases and J 7 bases; bases outside gene matches: 4. Germline loops: CDR1 KGHSH, CDR2 LQKENI. The CDR3 sequence is 14 residues long. CDR3 sequence reads: CASSPGTGRNEQFF. The DNA of the CDR3 is TGTGCCAGCTCACCCGGGACAGGGAGGAATGAGCAGTTCTTC.

The count of this clone is one. V and J are TRBV2 and TRBJ1-2; D unclear. The CDR3 is made up of 14 amino acids. With 0 bases removed from V and 4 bases from J, the gap between germline ends came to 9 bases. CDR1 and CDR2 (germline): SNHLY, FYNNEI. The CDR3 bases are TGTGCCAGCAGTGAAGCGCGGGGTTTCTATGGCTACACCTTC. Protein sequence: CASSEARGFYGYTF. The whole variable domain, filled in from reference TRBV2 and TRBJ1-2, reads EPEVTQTPSHQVTQMGQEVILRCVPISNHLYFYWYRQILGQKVEFLVSFYNNEISEKSEIFDDQFSVERPDGSNFTLKIRSTKLEDSAMYFCASSEARGFYGYTFGSGTRLTVV.

V gene TRBV29-1 combines with J gene TRBJ1-5; D is uncertain. Germline assignment: CDR1 SQVTM and CDR2 ANQGSEA. The CDR3 runs to 14 residues. The ends were cut back, 3 bases at V and 0 bases at J, with 9 bases in the middle. CDR3 nucleotides: TGCAGCGTTGATATAGAATATAGCAATCAGCCCCAGCATTTT. Protein sequence: CSVDIEYSNQPQHF. Full variable domain (outside the CDR3, taken from reference TRBV29-1 and TRBJ1-5): SAVISQKPSRDICQRGTSLTIQCQVDSQVTMMFWYRQQPGQSLTLIATANQGSEATYESGFVIDKFPISRPNLTFSTLTVSNMSPEDSSIYLCSVDIEYSNQPQHFGDGTRLSIL.

The V gene is TRBV5-1, the J gene TRBJ2-3; 10 bases align to TRBD1. V lost 3 bases to trimming and J lost 6 bases; unmatched junction nucleotides: 4. The CDR3 totals 14 residues. CDR1 is SGHRS and CDR2 is YFSETQ in the germline V gene. In DNA form, the CDR3 reads TGCGCCAGCAGCTCCCAGGGACAGGGGGATACGCAGTATTTT. Translating gives CASSSQGQGDTQYF.

V gene TRBV4-1 combines with J gene TRBJ2-3; D is perhaps TRBD2 (7 bases). The CDR3 has 16 amino acids. V was cut by 4 bases and J by 2 bases, with 16 bases left in between. Germline-derived CDR1 and CDR2 are MGHRA and YSYEKL. The DNA of the CDR3 is TGCGCCAGCAGCCTAAGATGGGGGGGGCCCACAGATACGCAGTATTTT. It translates to CASSLRWGGPTDTQYF.

This chain connects TRBV7-8 to TRBJ2-3; D call uncertain. This CDR3 contains 12 residues. CDR1 is SGHVS, CDR2 FQNEAQ, per germline. The V gene lost 3 bases and the J gene lost 3 bases, with 4 bases spanning the gap. The CDR3 sequence is CASSFPTDTQYF. For the CDR3, the DNA is TGTGCCAGCAGCTTCCCAACAGATACGCAGTATTTT.

This clone was detected only once. The rearrangement links TRBV6-5 to TRBJ2-7, with 8 nucleotides matching TRBD1. The germline CDR1 and CDR2 sequences are MNHEY and SVGAGI. This CDR3 is 14 amino acids long. V dropped 0 bases and J dropped 9; count of bases not matched to a gene: 7. CDR3 protein: CASSYSMDRVVQYF. CDR3 nucleotides: TGTGCCAGCAGTTACTCGATGGACAGGGTCGTGCAGTACTTC.

The chain uses TRBV5-1 and TRBJ1-2; 7 bases are a match to TRBD1. With V trimmed by 4 bases and J by 4 bases, 7 bases remained unmatched. The CDR3 totals 14 residues. In germline, CDR1 is SGHRS, CDR2 YFSETQ. The CDR3 reads CASSEGALSYGYTF. CDR3 DNA sequence: TGCGCCAGCAGCGAGGGGGCCCTTAGCTATGGCTACACCTTC.

The rearrangement joins TRBV7-3 to TRBJ1-4; D remains ambiguous. The CDR3 has 15 residues. Germline V lookup: CDR1 SGHTA, CDR2 FQGTGA. Trimming took off 5 bases at V and 8 bases at J, with 18 bases between the two ends. For the CDR3, the DNA is TGTGCCAGCAGCGCAGGTCCCGGGAGTAGGGAAAAACTGTTTTTT. Its protein product is CASSAGPGSREKLFF.

The J gene is TRBJ2-7, the V gene TRBV6-5; 8 nucleotides line up with TRBD2. V dropped 0 bases and J dropped 0; count of bases not matched to a gene: 1. The CDR3 runs 15 residues. The V gene's germline CDR1 is MNHEY and CDR2 SVGAGI. CDR3 nucleotide sequence: TGTGCCAGCAGTTACTCGCTAGCGGGCTCCTACGAGCAGTACTTC. Amino acids: CASSYSLAGSYEQYF.

V gene TRBV4-1 combines with J gene TRBJ1-3; TRBD1 aligns across 8 bases. With V trimmed by 5 bases and J by 0 bases, 6 bases remained unmatched. The germline gives CDR1 MGHRA, CDR2 YSYEKL. The CDR3 totals 16 residues. The CDR3 spells CASSYDRGSSGNTIYF. DNA for the CDR3: TGCGCCAGCAGCTACGACAGGGGAAGCTCTGGAAACACCATATATTTT.

This rearrangement joins TRBV6-5 to TRBJ1-1; perhaps TRBD1 as D (6 bases). Germline V CDR1 and CDR2: MNHEY, SVGAGI. The CDR3 totals 13 residues. Trimming removed 11 bases at V and 3 bases at J, with 16 bases between. The CDR3 reads CASDRQGHTEAFF. CDR3 coding DNA: TGTGCCTCCGACAGGCAGGGGCACACTGAAGCTTTCTTT.

The rearrangement links TRBV4-3 to TRBJ1-1; D is perhaps TRBD1 (6 bases). Trimming left V 1 base short and J 0 bases short, with 12 bases between. Germline CDR1 is LGHNA and CDR2 is YSLEER. The CDR3 is 16 residues long. CDR3 amino acids: CASSQVTGTMNTEAFF. Written as DNA, the CDR3 is TGCGCCAGCAGCCAAGTCACCGGGACAATGAACACTGAAGCTTTCTTT.

J is TRBJ2-1 and V is TRBV5-1; a possible D gene is TRBD2 (5 bases). This CDR3 has 13 residues. V lost 5 bases to trimming and J lost 6 bases, with 12 bases between them. Germline V lookup: CDR1 SGHRS, CDR2 YFSETQ. The CDR3: CASRAGELNEQFF. CDR3 nucleotides: TGCGCCAGCAGAGCCGGGGAGCTCAATGAGCAGTTCTTC.

The rearrangement links TRBV5-1 to TRBJ1-3; 9 nucleotides line up with TRBD1. CDR1 SGHRS and CDR2 YFSETQ come from the germline V gene. This CDR3 is 19 amino acids long. V gave up 0 bases and J gave up 4 bases; unmatched junction bases: 14. CDR3 sequence (DNA): TGCGCCAGCAGCTTGGCTGCCGGGACAGGGCTAATGTTGGGAAACACCATATATTTT. Encoded protein: CASSLAAGTGLMLGNTIYF.

The chain carries TRBV25-1 and TRBJ1-1; 9 nucleotides align to TRBD1. The germline V gene encodes CDR1 MGHDK and CDR2 SYGVNS. The CDR3 consists of 15 residues. V dropped 4 bases and J dropped 3; count of bases not matched to a gene: 6. The CDR3 DNA sequence: TGTGCCAGCAGTGCCGGGACAGGGTGGGACACTGAAGCTTTCTTT. Translation: CASSAGTGWDTEAFF.

The gene calls are TRBV5-1 and TRBJ2-5, with 7 nucleotides matching TRBD1. This CDR3 region has 14 residues. From germline, CDR1 is SGHRS and CDR2 YFSETQ. Unmatched junction bases numbered 4, after V lost 4 bases and J lost 1 base. This CDR3 reads CASSPGTAQETQYF. CDR3 sequence (DNA): TGCGCCAGCAGCCCTGGGACAGCCCAAGAGACCCAGTACTTC.

The rearrangement links TRBV2 to TRBJ1-5; 11 bases agree with TRBD1. The length of the CDR3 is 15 residues. CDR1 and CDR2 from the germline V gene are SNHLY and FYNNEI. V shed 4 bases, J shed 5 bases, and the junction held 4 bases outside the gene matches. CDR3 DNA sequence: TGTGCCAGCAGTGTCGGACAGGGGGCTGATCAGCCCCAGCATTTT. It codes for CASSVGQGADQPQHF.

The chain recombines TRBV3-1 (or the pseudogene TRBV3-2) with TRBJ1-1, with D unclear. V was cut by 0 bases and J by 1 base, with 12 bases left in between. The CDR3 loop spans 16 amino acids. The germline V gene encodes CDR1 LGHDT and CDR2 YNNKEL (reference sequence). CDR3 DNA sequence: TGTGCCAGCAGCCAAGATTGGGGAGTGGCGAACACTGAAGCTTTCTTT. This encodes CASSQDWGVANTEAFF.

This clone came up once. The chain joins TRBV19 to TRBJ1-6; D gene unclear. The CDR3 is made up of 18 amino acids. Looked up from germline, CDR1 is LNHDA and CDR2 is SQIVND (reference sequence). V dropped 1 base and J dropped 7 bases, with 20 bases sitting between them. The CDR3 DNA reads as TGTGCCAGTAGTATAGTTACGACTTCGGAAATACCAAATTCACCCCTCCACTTT. Amino acid sequence: CASSIVTTSEIPNSPLHF.

CDR3 loop: CASSQGGQGNTEAFF. In DNA form, the CDR3 reads TGTGCCAGCAGCCAAGGGGGACAGGGTAACACTGAAGCTTTCTTT. The chain uses TRBV3-1 (or the pseudogene TRBV3-2) and TRBJ1-1; TRBD1 agrees at 9 bases. Germline values: CDR1 LGHDT, CDR2 YNNKEL (reference sequence). The trim removed 1 base at V and 2 bases at J, leaving 2 bases unmatched. CDR3 length equals 15 residues.

The chain has TRBV5-6 and TRBJ2-7, with a tentative D call TRBD2 (6 bases). The CDR3 is 17 residues long. CDR1 and CDR2 (germline): SGHDT, YYEEEE. The V end was cut by 0 bases, the J end by 0 bases, with 16 bases between. In nucleotides, the CDR3 is TGTGCCAGCAGCTTGGCAAGGGACTCGTCGAGCTCCTACGAGCAGTACTTC. It encodes CASSLARDSSSSYEQYF. Based on the CDR3 plus reference TRBV5-6 and TRBJ2-7, the full variable domain is DAGVTQSPTHLIKTRGQQVTLRCSPKSGHDTVSWYQQALGQGPQFIFQYYEEEERQRGNFPDRFSGHQFPNYSSELNVNALLLGDSALYLCASSLARDSSSSYEQYFGPGTRLTVT.

This clone has only one observation. V is TRBV3-1 (or the pseudogene TRBV3-2) and J is TRBJ1-3; D gene ambiguous. There are 14 residues in the CDR3. Trimming cost V 4 bases and J 0 bases, with 7 bases left between them. Germline CDR1 is LGHDT and CDR2 is YNNKEL (reference sequence). The CDR3 protein is CASSLLSSGNTIYF. The CDR3 nucleotides are TGTGCCAGCAGCCTTCTAAGCTCTGGAAACACCATATATTTT.

The rearrangement links TRBV5-4 to TRBJ1-3; D uncertain. Trimming removed 4 bases at V and 2 bases at J, with 10 bases between. CDR1 is SGHNT and CDR2 is YYREEE in the germline V gene (reference sequence). The CDR3 has 14 amino acids. CDR3 in amino acids: CASSGPGTGNTIYF. As DNA, the CDR3 is TGTGCCAGCAGCGGACCGGGAACTGGAAACACCATATATTTT.

The V and J genes are TRBV5-6 and TRBJ1-6, with a possible D match to TRBD1 (6 bases). V was trimmed by 4 bases and J by 7 bases, leaving 12 bases between them. Germline V gene data show CDR1 as SGHDT and CDR2 as YYEEEE. The CDR3 covers 14 residues. As DNA, the CDR3 is TGTGCCAGCAGCCGAAGGGGGGGGAATTCACCCCTCCACTTT. Translated: CASSRRGGNSPLHF.

The chain couples TRBV10-3 to TRBJ2-1, with TRBD2 identical over 10 bases. The CDR3 covers 15 residues. The V segment lost 4 bases and the J segment 8 bases; nucleotides outside the gene matches: 8. The germline V gene encodes CDR1 ENHRY and CDR2 SYGVKD. DNA of the CDR3: TGTGCCATCAGTGGAACTAGCGGGGTCTCCTATGAGCAGTTCTTC. Its protein is CAISGTSGVSYEQFF.

The chain employs TRBV6-5 and TRBJ2-6; no definite D call. Germline assignment: CDR1 MNHEY and CDR2 SVGAGI. The CDR3 has 14 amino acids. The V end was cut by 5 bases, the J end by 4 bases, with 9 bases between. The CDR3 is CASSPPGGANVLTF. The CDR3 nucleotides read TGTGCCAGCAGTCCCCCTGGCGGGGCCAACGTCCTGACTTTC.

The chain carries TRBV18 and TRBJ1-6; 7 bases agree with TRBD1. Germline-derived CDR1 and CDR2 are KGHSH and LQKENI. The CDR3 has 15 residues. Losses at the gene ends were 0 bases for V and 7 bases for J; bases not matched to a gene: 3. This CDR3 is CASSPPETGNSPLHF. For the CDR3, the DNA is TGTGCCAGCTCACCACCCGAGACAGGGAATTCACCCCTCCACTTT.

The CDR3 DNA is TGTGCCTGGAGTGTTGGACAGCGCTTCCATAGCAATCAGCCCCAGCATTTT. Its translation is CAWSVGQRFHSNQPQHF. V usage is TRBV30 and J usage is TRBJ1-5; D might be TRBD1 (6 bases). Between the trimmed V and J ends, which lost 0 bases and 0 bases, there was a span of 15 bases. The germline gives CDR1 GTSNPN, CDR2 SVGIG (reference sequence). The CDR3 contains 17 residues.